These 17 T cell receptor beta chains originate from one sample sequenced in a study of chemoradiotherapy in HPV16-positive cancers. The assay was immunoSEQ multiplex PCR, and TCRdb's table has in-frame clones only and misses some. Among about 68,000 clones listed, roughly 90% were seen once. The input for sequencing was blood, taken from a patient who underwent chemoradiotherapy. The source of these receptors is a human donor with HPV-associated anogenital cancer.

The V and J genes are TRBV6-1 and TRBJ1-2, with a tentative D call TRBD1 (5 bases). This CDR3 contains 14 residues. Looked up from germline, CDR1 is MNHNS and CDR2 is SASEGT. V shed 3 bases and J shed 8 bases, with 16 bases lying between them. The CDR3 region is CASSDPLGGVGYTF. Written as DNA, the CDR3 is TGTGCCAGCAGTGACCCATTGGGGGGGGTCGGCTACACCTTC.

This sequence joins TRBV2 and TRBJ2-5, with 15 bases identical to TRBD2. This CDR3 has 17 amino acids. The V gene end was trimmed by 9 bases and the J gene end by 2 bases; junction bases not matched to a gene: 10. CDR1 is SNHLY and CDR2 is FYNNEI in the germline V gene. The CDR3 DNA reads as TGTGCCAGAACCGGGACTAGCGGGGGGTGGTGGCAAGAGACCCAGTACTTC. Protein: CARTGTSGGWWQETQYF. Variable domain in full (rest from reference TRBV2 and TRBJ2-5): EPEVTQTPSHQVTQMGQEVILRCVPISNHLYFYWYRQILGQKVEFLVSFYNNEISEKSEIFDDQFSVERPDGSNFTLKIRSTKLEDSAMYFCARTGTSGGWWQETQYFGPGTRLLVL.

The chain employs TRBV5-1 and TRBJ1-4, with D perhaps TRBD1 (5 bases). The germline V gene has CDR1 SGHRS and CDR2 YFSETQ. The V end lost 4 bases, the J end lost 2 bases, and 15 bases lay between the germline ends. The CDR3 covers 16 residues. CDR3 loop: CASSLGEGTTNEKLFF. The DNA of the CDR3 is TGCGCCAGCAGCCTTGGGGAGGGGACGACTAATGAAAAACTGTTTTTT.

This clone came up once. The chain recombines TRBV6-6 with TRBJ2-3; D ambiguous. Germline V gene data show CDR1 as MNHNY and CDR2 as SVGAGI (reference sequence). This CDR3 contains 15 residues. V lost 5 bases and J lost 0, with 12 bases in between. CDR3: CASSPNSLSTDTQYF. CDR3 DNA sequence: TGTGCCAGCAGTCCAAACAGCCTTAGCACAGATACGCAGTATTTT.

This clone was recorded once. This chain links TRBV29-1 with TRBJ2-3; D gene ambiguous. Trimming left V 4 bases short and J 2 bases short, with 10 bases between. Germline values: CDR1 SQVTM, CDR2 ANQGSEA. The CDR3 sequence is 13 residues long. This chain's CDR3 is CSVGEGFTDTQYF. The CDR3 bases are TGCAGCGTTGGGGAAGGGTTCACAGATACGCAGTATTTT.

V is TRBV25-1 and J is TRBJ2-1; 9 nucleotides match TRBD1. The CDR3 has 16 amino acids. CDR1 is MGHDK, CDR2 SYGVNS, per germline. J gave up 1 base and V 7 bases, and 8 bases lay outside the gene matches. The CDR3 reads CASKGQGIGSYNEQFF. In DNA, the CDR3 is TGTGCCAGCAAGGGACAGGGTATTGGTTCCTACAATGAGCAGTTCTTC.

The V call is TRBV27, the J call TRBJ2-1; 14 positions match TRBD2. Germline V gives CDR1 MNHEY, CDR2 SMNVEV (reference sequence). CDR3 size: 15 residues. V lost 5 bases and J lost 12; bases outside the gene matches: 9. The CDR3 DNA reads as TGTGCCAGCAGTGCGGGACTAGCGGGGGCGGGTCTGCAGTTCTTC. This sequence encodes CASSAGLAGAGLQFF.

The V and J genes are TRBV27 and TRBJ2-5; 11 nucleotides align to TRBD2. The CDR3 has 16 amino acids. The V gene end was trimmed by 2 bases and the J gene end by 2 bases; junction bases not matched to a gene: 4. The germline V gene has CDR1 MNHEY and CDR2 SMNVEV (reference sequence). The CDR3 here is CASSLTTSGIQETQYF. Written as DNA, the CDR3 is TGTGCCAGCAGTTTAACGACTAGCGGGATTCAAGAGACCCAGTACTTC.

As for this clone: At one end the junction does not follow the germline gene, possibly because of a read error. This rearrangement joins TRBV7-2 to TRBJ1-6, with TRBD1 matching over 7 bases. There are 16 residues in the CDR3. Germline V lookup: CDR1 SGHTA, CDR2 FQGNSA. The CDR3 coding sequence is TGTGCCAGCAGTTTAGAGGGCAGGGGGTCTAATTCACCCCTCCACTTT. Its translation is CASSLEGRGSNSPLHF.

The chain joins TRBV27 to TRBJ1-2; 8 nucleotides match TRBD1. The CDR3 has 15 residues. With V trimmed by 0 bases and J by 4 bases, 4 bases remained unmatched. The germline CDR1 and CDR2 sequences are MNHEY and SMNVEV (reference sequence). In nucleotides, the CDR3 is TGTGCCAGCAGTTTATCGGCAGGGGGCGCCTATGGCTACACCTTC. Protein sequence: CASSLSAGGAYGYTF.

In this sample, this clone turned up once. Here the CDR3 DNA reads TGTGCCAGCAGCGAATACAGTTATAGCAATCAGCCCCAGCATTTT. It encodes CASSEYSYSNQPQHF. The chain uses TRBV2 and TRBJ1-5; D is unclear. The CDR3 runs to 15 residues. Germline V gene data show CDR1 as SNHLY and CDR2 as FYNNEI. Trimming took off 6 bases at V and 0 bases at J, with 12 bases between the two ends.

The chain uses TRBV28 and TRBJ2-1; no firm D call. Germline values: CDR1 MDHEN, CDR2 SYDVKM. V shed 6 bases and J shed 4 bases, with 4 bases lying between them. There are 11 residues in the CDR3. CDR3 loop: CASRRYNEQFF. The CDR3 nucleotides are TGTGCCAGCAGAAGGTACAATGAGCAGTTCTTC.

This chain joins TRBV5-1 and TRBJ2-1, with 7 bases matching TRBD2. The V and J ends lost 4 bases and 4 bases, in that order; junction bases with no gene match: 14. The germline CDR1 and CDR2 sequences are SGHRS and YFSETQ. The CDR3 is 17 residues long. The CDR3 bases are TGCGCCAGCAGCCGGACGTTCGGGGCTAGCGGATACAATGAGCAGTTCTTC. This encodes CASSRTFGASGYNEQFF.

The V call is TRBV6-1, the J call TRBJ2-5; no definite D call. The CDR3 is 11 residues long. Trimming stripped 5 bases from V and 9 bases from J, with 10 bases between. Looked up from germline, CDR1 is MNHNS and CDR2 is SASEGT. DNA for the CDR3: TGTGCCAGCAGTCTCCAGGTCTCCCAGTACTTC. It translates to CASSLQVSQYF.

This sequence joins TRBV28 and TRBJ1-3; D is ambiguous. This CDR3 region has 16 residues. The germline V and J ends were trimmed by 6 bases and 0 bases, with 15 bases remaining between them. CDR1 MDHEN and CDR2 SYDVKM come from the germline V gene. The CDR3 spells CASSRQGLSSGNTIYF. The CDR3 region has the DNA TGTGCCAGCAGCCGTCAAGGTTTAAGCTCTGGAAACACCATATATTTT. Complete variable domain (other parts from reference TRBV28 and TRBJ1-3): DVKVTQSSRYLVKRTGEKVFLECVQDMDHENMFWYRQDPGLGLRLIYFSYDVKMKEKGDIPEGYSVSREKKERFSLILESASTNQTSMYLCASSRQGLSSGNTIYFGEGSWLTVV.

The rearrangement joins TRBV29-1 to TRBJ1-3; a possible D gene is TRBD1 (5 bases). The V gene lost 7 bases and the J gene lost 0 bases, with 10 bases spanning the gap. Per the germline V gene, CDR1 is SQVTM and CDR2 is ANQGSEA. The CDR3 runs 13 residues. The CDR3 here is CSGIDSSGNTIYF. CDR3 bases: TGCAGCGGGATCGACAGCTCTGGAAACACCATATATTTT.

CDR3 sequence (DNA): TGCGCCAGCAGCACTACGGGACAGGGTACGGATACGCAGTATTTT. It yields the protein CASSTTGQGTDTQYF. J is TRBJ2-3 and V is TRBV5-1; 9 bases map to TRBD1. The CDR3 loop spans 15 amino acids. Losses at the gene ends were 4 bases for V and 6 bases for J; bases not matched to a gene: 9. Germline V lookup: CDR1 SGHRS, CDR2 YFSETQ.